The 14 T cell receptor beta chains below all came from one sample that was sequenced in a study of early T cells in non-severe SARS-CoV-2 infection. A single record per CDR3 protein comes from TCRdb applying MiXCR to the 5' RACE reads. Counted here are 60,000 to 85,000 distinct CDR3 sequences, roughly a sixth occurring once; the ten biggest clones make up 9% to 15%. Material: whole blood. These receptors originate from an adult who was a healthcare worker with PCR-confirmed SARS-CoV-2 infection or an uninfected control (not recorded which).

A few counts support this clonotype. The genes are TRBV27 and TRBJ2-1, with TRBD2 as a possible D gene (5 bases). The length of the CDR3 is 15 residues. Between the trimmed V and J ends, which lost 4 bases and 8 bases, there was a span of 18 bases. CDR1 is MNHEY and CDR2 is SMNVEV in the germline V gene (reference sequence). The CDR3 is CASSSIFGESDEQFF. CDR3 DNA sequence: TGTGCCAGCAGTTCCATCTTCGGGGAAAGCGATGAGCAGTTCTTC.

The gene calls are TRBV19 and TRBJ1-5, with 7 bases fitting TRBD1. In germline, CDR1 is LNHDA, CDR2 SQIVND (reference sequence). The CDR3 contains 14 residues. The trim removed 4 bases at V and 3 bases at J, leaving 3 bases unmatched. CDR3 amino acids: CASSNTGVNQPQHF. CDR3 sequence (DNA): TGTGCCAGTAGTAATACAGGGGTCAATCAGCCCCAGCATTTT.

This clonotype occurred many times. In DNA, the CDR3 is TGTGCCAGCAGCCCCCGGGATTCCTACGAGCAGTACTTC. Protein product: CASSPRDSYEQYF. This sequence joins TRBV5-4 and TRBJ2-7; a weak D match, TRBD2 (5 bases). Trimming took 4 bases from V and 1 from J, leaving 9 bases between them. CDR1 is SGHNT and CDR2 is YYREEE in the germline V gene (reference sequence). CDR3 length: 13 residues.

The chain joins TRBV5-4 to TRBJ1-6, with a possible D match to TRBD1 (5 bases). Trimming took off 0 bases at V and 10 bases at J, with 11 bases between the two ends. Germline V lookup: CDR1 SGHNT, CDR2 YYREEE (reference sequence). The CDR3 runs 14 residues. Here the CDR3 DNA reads TGTGCCAGCAGCTTGGATCAGGGAGAATCACCCCTCCACTTT. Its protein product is CASSLDQGESPLHF.

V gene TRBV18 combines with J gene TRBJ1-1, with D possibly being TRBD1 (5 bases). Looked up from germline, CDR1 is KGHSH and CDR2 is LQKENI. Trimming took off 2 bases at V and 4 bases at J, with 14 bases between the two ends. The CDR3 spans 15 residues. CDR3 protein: CASSPWGRGVTEAFF. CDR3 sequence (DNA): TGTGCCAGCTCACCATGGGGTCGGGGCGTCACTGAAGCTTTCTTT.

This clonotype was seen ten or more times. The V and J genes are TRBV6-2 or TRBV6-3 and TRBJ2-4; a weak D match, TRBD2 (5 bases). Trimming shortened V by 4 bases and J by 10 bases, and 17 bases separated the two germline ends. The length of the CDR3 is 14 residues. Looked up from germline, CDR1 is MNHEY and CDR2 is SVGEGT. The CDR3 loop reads CASSSTGLVGIQYF. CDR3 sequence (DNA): TGTGCCAGCAGTTCGACGGGGTTAGTGGGTATTCAGTACTTC.

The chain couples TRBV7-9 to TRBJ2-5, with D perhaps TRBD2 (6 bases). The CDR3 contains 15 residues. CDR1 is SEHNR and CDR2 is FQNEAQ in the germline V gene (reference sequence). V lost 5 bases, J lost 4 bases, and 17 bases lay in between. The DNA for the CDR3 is TGTGCCAGCAGCCGCCAGGGCCCGCGGGGAGAGACCCAGTACTTC. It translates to CASSRQGPRGETQYF.

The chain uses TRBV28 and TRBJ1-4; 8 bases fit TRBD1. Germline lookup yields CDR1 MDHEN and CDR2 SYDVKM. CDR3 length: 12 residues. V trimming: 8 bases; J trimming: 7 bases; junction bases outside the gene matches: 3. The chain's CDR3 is CASGQGLEKLFF. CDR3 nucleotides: TGTGCCAGCGGACAGGGTCTTGAAAAACTGTTTTTT.

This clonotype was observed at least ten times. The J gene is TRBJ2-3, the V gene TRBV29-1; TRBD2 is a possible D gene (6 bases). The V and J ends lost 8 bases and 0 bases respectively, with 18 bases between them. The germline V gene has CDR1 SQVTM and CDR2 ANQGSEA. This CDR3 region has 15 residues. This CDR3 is CSPGSNGGSTDTQYF. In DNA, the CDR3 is TGCAGCCCTGGTTCTAATGGGGGGAGCACAGATACGCAGTATTTT.

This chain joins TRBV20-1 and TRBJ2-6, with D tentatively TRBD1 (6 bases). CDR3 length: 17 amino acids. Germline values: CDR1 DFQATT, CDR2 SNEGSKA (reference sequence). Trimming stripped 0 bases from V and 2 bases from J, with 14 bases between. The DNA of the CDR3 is TGCAGTGCTAGAGACCAAAGGACAGTTACTGGGGCCAACGTCCTGACTTTC. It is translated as CSARDQRTVTGANVLTF.

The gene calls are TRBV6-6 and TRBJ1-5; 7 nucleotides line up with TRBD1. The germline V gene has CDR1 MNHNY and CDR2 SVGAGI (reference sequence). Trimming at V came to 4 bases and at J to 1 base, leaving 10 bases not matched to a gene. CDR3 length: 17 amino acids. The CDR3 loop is CASSCGSQGVSNQPQHF. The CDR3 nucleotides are TGTGCCAGCAGTTGCGGCTCTCAGGGGGTAAGCAATCAGCCCCAGCATTTT.

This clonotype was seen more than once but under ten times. CDR3 protein: CASSLSIPASEQFF. In DNA form, the CDR3 reads TGTGCCAGCAGTTTATCTATTCCGGCCAGTGAGCAGTTCTTC. The V and J genes are TRBV27 and TRBJ2-1; D is undetermined. This CDR3 contains 14 residues. Deletions cut 0 bases from V and 9 bases from J, with 12 bases between. Germline V CDR1 and CDR2: MNHEY, SMNVEV (reference sequence).

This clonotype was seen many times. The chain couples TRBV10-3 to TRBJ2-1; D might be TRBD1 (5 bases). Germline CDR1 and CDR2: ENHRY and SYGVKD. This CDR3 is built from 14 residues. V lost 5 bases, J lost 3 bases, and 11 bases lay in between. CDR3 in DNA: TGTGCCATCAGTTACTCGGACATCTACAATGAGCAGTTCTTC. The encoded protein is CAISYSDIYNEQFF.

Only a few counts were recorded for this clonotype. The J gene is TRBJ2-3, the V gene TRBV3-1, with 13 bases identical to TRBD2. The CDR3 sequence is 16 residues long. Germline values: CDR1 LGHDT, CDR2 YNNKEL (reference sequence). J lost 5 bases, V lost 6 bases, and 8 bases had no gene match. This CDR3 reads CASRGDGLAGEDTQYF. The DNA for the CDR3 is TGTGCCAGCAGGGGCGACGGACTAGCGGGAGAAGATACGCAGTATTTT.